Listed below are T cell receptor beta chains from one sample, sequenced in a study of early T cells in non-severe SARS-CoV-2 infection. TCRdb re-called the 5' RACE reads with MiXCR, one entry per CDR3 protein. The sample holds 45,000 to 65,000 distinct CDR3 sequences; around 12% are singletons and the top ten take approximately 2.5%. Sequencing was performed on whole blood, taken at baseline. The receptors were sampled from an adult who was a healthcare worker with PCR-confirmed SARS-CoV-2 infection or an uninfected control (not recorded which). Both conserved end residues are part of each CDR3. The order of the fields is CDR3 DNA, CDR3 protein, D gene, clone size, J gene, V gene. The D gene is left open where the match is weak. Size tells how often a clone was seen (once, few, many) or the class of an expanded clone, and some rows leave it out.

DNA: TGTGCCAGCAGTTACGTCCCAGCAAGCGAGCAGTACTTC; CDR3: CASSYVPASEQYF; D: NA; size: few; J: TRBJ2-7; V: TRBV6-5
DNA: TGTGCCAGCAGCCCGGGGACAGCCAAAAACATTCAGTACTTC; CDR3: CASSPGTAKNIQYF; D: NA; size: NA; J: TRBJ2-4; V: TRBV11-2
DNA: TGTGCCAGCAGCTTAGAGTGGGACAGGCCCTACGAGCAGTACTTC; CDR3: CASSLEWDRPYEQYF; D: TRBD1; size: NA; J: TRBJ2-7; V: TRBV7-9
DNA: TGTGCCAGCAGCGAACAGCCGGGCGTCTACGAGCAGTACTTC; CDR3: CASSEQPGVYEQYF; D: NA; size: NA; J: TRBJ2-7; V: TRBV11-2
DNA: TGCGCCAGCAGTGAGTCTCGGGGGATCGGCACTGAAGCTTTCTTT; CDR3: CASSESRGIGTEAFF; D: NA; size: many; J: TRBJ1-1; V: TRBV10-2
DNA: TGTGCCAGCTCACCGCAAAGTGGACAGGGAAGGTACGAGCAGTACTTC; CDR3: CASSPQSGQGRYEQYF; D: TRBD1; size: many; J: TRBJ2-7; V: TRBV18
DNA: TGTGCTAGTGGTTGGACTGGGACTGACATATACGAGCAGTACTTC; CDR3: CASGWTGTDIYEQYF; D: NA; size: NA; J: TRBJ2-7; V: TRBV12-5
DNA: TGTGCCACCAGTGACTCCGCGGGACTCTATGGCTACACCTTC; CDR3: CATSDSAGLYGYTF; D: NA; size: many; J: TRBJ1-2; V: TRBV24-1
DNA: TGTGCCAGCAGCTTAGTCCAGGCCTCGAGCTCTGGAAACACCATATATTTT; CDR3: CASSLVQASSSGNTIYF; D: NA; size: NA; J: TRBJ1-3; V: TRBV7-2
DNA: TGCAGCACTGACGACTACACCGGGGAGCTGTTTTTT; CDR3: CSTDDYTGELFF; D: NA; size: many; J: TRBJ2-2; V: TRBV29-1
DNA: TGTGCCAGCAGGGGGACAGGGGGAGGTCAGCCCCAGCATTTT; CDR3: CASRGTGGGQPQHF; D: TRBD1; size: many; J: TRBJ1-5; V: TRBV28
DNA: TGTGCCAGCAGTGCCCACAGCGCCTCTTACAATGAGCAGTTCTTC; CDR3: CASSAHSASYNEQFF; D: NA; size: NA; J: TRBJ2-1; V: TRBV6-2/TRBV6-3
DNA: TGTGCCAGCAGTTTATTTTTGTGGACCGGGGAGCTGTTTTTT; CDR3: CASSLFLWTGELFF; D: NA; size: NA; J: TRBJ2-2; V: TRBV6-4
DNA: TGTGCCAGCAGTTTAACAACCCCCACTAAGGCGGGAGGCACAGATACGCAGTATTTT; CDR3: CASSLTTPTKAGGTDTQYF; D: TRBD2; size: few; J: TRBJ2-3; V: TRBV28
DNA: TGTGCCAGCTCACCAAGTCTGACAGATACGCAGTATTTT; CDR3: CASSPSLTDTQYF; D: NA; size: many; J: TRBJ2-3; V: TRBV18
DNA: TGTGCCAGCAGCCCTCGACTAGCGGGAATGGATTACGGGGAGCTGTTTTTT; CDR3: CASSPRLAGMDYGELFF; D: TRBD2; size: NA; J: TRBJ2-2; V: TRBV11-1
DNA: TGTGCCAGCAGCCAAGAACCACAACTCTCTGGAAACACCATATATTTT; CDR3: CASSQEPQLSGNTIYF; D: NA; size: NA; J: TRBJ1-3; V: TRBV4-2
DNA: TGTGCCAGCAGTTACTTCGGGACAGGGGGTACCGGGGAGCTGTTTTTT; CDR3: CASSYFGTGGTGELFF; D: TRBD1; size: NA; J: TRBJ2-2; V: TRBV6-2/TRBV6-3
DNA: TGTGCCAGCAGCTATGGGACTAGCGACTACGAGCAGTACTTC; CDR3: CASSYGTSDYEQYF; D: TRBD2; size: NA; J: TRBJ2-7; V: TRBV7-8
DNA: TGTGCCAGCAGTGAAATAGCGGGTCCCTACAATGAGCAGTTCTTC; CDR3: CASSEIAGPYNEQFF; D: TRBD2; size: few; J: TRBJ2-1; V: TRBV2
DNA: TGTGCCAGCTCACCGTTGGGACAGAAGAACACTGAAGCTTTCTTT; CDR3: CASSPLGQKNTEAFF; D: TRBD1; size: few; J: TRBJ1-1; V: TRBV18
DNA: TGTGCCAGCAGCCTACGGACAGCTCAAGAGACCCAGTACTTC; CDR3: CASSLRTAQETQYF; D: NA; size: NA; J: TRBJ2-5; V: TRBV11-2
DNA: TGTGCCAGCCAGGGGGCGGGTCAGCCCCAGCATTTT; CDR3: CASQGAGQPQHF; D: TRBD1; size: NA; J: TRBJ1-5; V: TRBV10-3
DNA: TGTGCCAGCAGCTTAAGGACTAGTGATGAGCAGTTCTTC; CDR3: CASSLRTSDEQFF; D: TRBD2; size: many; J: TRBJ2-1; V: TRBV11-2
DNA: TGTGCCAGCAGTTTAAACCAACTTTATGGCTACACCTTC; CDR3: CASSLNQLYGYTF; D: NA; size: few; J: TRBJ1-2; V: TRBV28
DNA: TGTGCCAGCAGCTTGGACGGTCTTGGCTACACCTTC; CDR3: CASSLDGLGYTF; D: NA; size: NA; J: TRBJ1-2; V: TRBV5-4
DNA: TGTGCCAGCAGCCCTTCCCTTGATGAGCAGTTCTTC; CDR3: CASSPSLDEQFF; D: NA; size: few; J: TRBJ2-1; V: TRBV7-2
DNA: TGCAGTGCTAGAGATCTGCTAGCGGGAGGTCCGGAGACCCAGTACTTC; CDR3: CSARDLLAGGPETQYF; D: TRBD2; size: few; J: TRBJ2-5; V: TRBV20-1
DNA: TGTGCCAGTAGCTTAAATTCGAACACCGGGGAGCTGTTTTTT; CDR3: CASSLNSNTGELFF; D: NA; size: few; J: TRBJ2-2; V: TRBV19
DNA: TGTGCCAGCTCACCACTGGGCCTTAGGGGCAATCAGCCCCAGCATTTT; CDR3: CASSPLGLRGNQPQHF; D: NA; size: few; J: TRBJ1-5; V: TRBV18
DNA: TGCGCCAGCAGCCAAGACGGACGACTTGGGGACGGCCCGAACACTGAAGCTTTCTTT; CDR3: CASSQDGRLGDGPNTEAFF; D: NA; size: NA; J: TRBJ1-1; V: TRBV4-3
DNA: TGTGCCAGCTCACCGCTTTTATACGGCACAGATACGCAGTATTTT; CDR3: CASSPLLYGTDTQYF; D: NA; size: NA; J: TRBJ2-3; V: TRBV18
DNA: TGTGCCAGCAGCATGCACTATAGCGGGAGTAGCACAGATACGCAGTATTTT; CDR3: CASSMHYSGSSTDTQYF; D: TRBD2; size: many; J: TRBJ2-3; V: TRBV5-5
DNA: TGTGCCAGCAGCTTAGAGGTGCGGGGTTCGAACACCGGGGAGCTGTTTTTT; CDR3: CASSLEVRGSNTGELFF; D: NA; size: NA; J: TRBJ2-2; V: TRBV7-8
DNA: TGCAGCGCCTCTATGACAGGGTTCACAGATACGCAGTATTTT; CDR3: CSASMTGFTDTQYF; D: TRBD1; size: NA; J: TRBJ2-3; V: TRBV29-1
DNA: TGTGCCAGCAGTTATCAGACCCTAGCGGGTGGTACCTCCTACGAGCAGTACTTC; CDR3: CASSYQTLAGGTSYEQYF; D: TRBD2; size: NA; J: TRBJ2-7; V: TRBV6-6
DNA: TGTGCCAGCTCACCAAAATGGCAGGGAAGGGTGGCAGGGGCCAACGTCCTGACTTTC; CDR3: CASSPKWQGRVAGANVLTF; D: NA; size: NA; J: TRBJ2-6; V: TRBV18
DNA: TGTGCCAGCAGCTTCTCAGAGAGCTCCTATAATTCACCCCTCCACTTT; CDR3: CASSFSESSYNSPLHF; D: NA; size: few; J: TRBJ1-6; V: TRBV7-2
DNA: TGTGCCAGCAGCTTATCGGACCCCCGACGTAGCTCCTACAATGAGCAGTTCTTC; CDR3: CASSLSDPRRSSYNEQFF; D: NA; size: few; J: TRBJ2-1; V: TRBV7-3
DNA: TGTGCCAGCAGCGCAACCGGGACTACCCACAATGAGCAGTTCTTC; CDR3: CASSATGTTHNEQFF; D: TRBD2; size: few; J: TRBJ2-1; V: TRBV7-9
DNA: TGCGCCAGCAGCCGAGACAGGAGTGACAATCAGCCCCAGCATTTT; CDR3: CASSRDRSDNQPQHF; D: NA; size: few; J: TRBJ1-5; V: TRBV4-1
DNA: TGTGCCAGCAGTCCAAGAGACAGGGGAACAGATACGCAGTATTTT; CDR3: CASSPRDRGTDTQYF; D: TRBD1; size: few; J: TRBJ2-3; V: TRBV12-3/TRBV12-4
DNA: TGTGCCAGCAGCCAGACGAAGGAGGACACTGAAGCTTTCTTT; CDR3: CASSQTKEDTEAFF; D: NA; size: few; J: TRBJ1-1; V: TRBV7-3
DNA: TGCAGTGCTAGGCCCCGACAAGCGGGCTTCCTCTACAATGAGCAGTTCTTC; CDR3: CSARPRQAGFLYNEQFF; D: NA; size: few; J: TRBJ2-1; V: TRBV20-1
DNA: TGCAGTGCTAGGGATCCAGGCAGTACGGAGACCCAGTACTTC; CDR3: CSARDPGSTETQYF; D: NA; size: few; J: TRBJ2-5; V: TRBV20-1
DNA: TGTGCCAGCAGCTTAGACGGGATCACAGATACGCAGTATTTT; CDR3: CASSLDGITDTQYF; D: NA; size: NA; J: TRBJ2-3; V: TRBV7-2
DNA: TGCGCCAGCAGCCAAGATCTAGCGGGAGAAGACACCGGGGAGCTGTTTTTT; CDR3: CASSQDLAGEDTGELFF; D: TRBD2; size: NA; J: TRBJ2-2; V: TRBV4-3
DNA: TGTGCCAGCAGTTCTGGACAGGGAACTAATGAAAAACTGTTTTTT; CDR3: CASSSGQGTNEKLFF; D: TRBD1; size: NA; J: TRBJ1-4; V: TRBV12-3/TRBV12-4
DNA: TGTGCCAGCAGTGGGACGAATCGGGAAAAACTGTTTTTT; CDR3: CASSGTNREKLFF; D: NA; size: NA; J: TRBJ1-4; V: TRBV12-3/TRBV12-4
DNA: TGTGCCAGCAGGTTAACAGGGGGCCGGGAAAAACTGTTTTTT; CDR3: CASRLTGGREKLFF; D: TRBD1; size: NA; J: TRBJ1-4; V: TRBV28
DNA: TGTGCCAGCAGTTCTGGCCTAGCGGGCAACCAAGAGACCCAGTACTTC; CDR3: CASSSGLAGNQETQYF; D: TRBD2; size: few; J: TRBJ2-5; V: TRBV6-5
DNA: TGCAGCGTTGTAAGGGGGCCCTCTGGAAACACCATATATTTT; CDR3: CSVVRGPSGNTIYF; D: TRBD1; size: few; J: TRBJ1-3; V: TRBV29-1
DNA: TGCGCCAGCAGCCCCTCAGGGGAGGCTTGGGAGACCCAGTACTTC; CDR3: CASSPSGEAWETQYF; D: NA; size: many; J: TRBJ2-5; V: TRBV5-1
DNA: TGTGCCAGCAGCGGCGGACTCAATGAAAAACTGTTTTTT; CDR3: CASSGGLNEKLFF; D: NA; size: NA; J: TRBJ1-4; V: TRBV14
DNA: TGTGCCAGTAGTGAGGCTTACTATGGCTACACCTTC; CDR3: CASSEAYYGYTF; D: NA; size: NA; J: TRBJ1-2; V: TRBV19